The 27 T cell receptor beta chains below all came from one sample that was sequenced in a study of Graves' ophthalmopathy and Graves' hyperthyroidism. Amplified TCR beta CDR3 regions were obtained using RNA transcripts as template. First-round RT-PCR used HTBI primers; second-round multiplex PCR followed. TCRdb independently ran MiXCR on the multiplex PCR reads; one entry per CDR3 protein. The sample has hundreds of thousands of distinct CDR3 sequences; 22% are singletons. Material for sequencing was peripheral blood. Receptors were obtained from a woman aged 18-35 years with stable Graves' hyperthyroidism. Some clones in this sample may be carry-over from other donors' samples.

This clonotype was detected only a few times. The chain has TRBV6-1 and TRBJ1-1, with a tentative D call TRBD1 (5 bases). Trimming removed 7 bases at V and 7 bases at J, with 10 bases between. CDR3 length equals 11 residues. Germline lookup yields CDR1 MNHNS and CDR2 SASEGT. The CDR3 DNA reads TGTGCCAGCATCAACCAGGGTGAAGCTTTCTTT. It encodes CASINQGEAFF.

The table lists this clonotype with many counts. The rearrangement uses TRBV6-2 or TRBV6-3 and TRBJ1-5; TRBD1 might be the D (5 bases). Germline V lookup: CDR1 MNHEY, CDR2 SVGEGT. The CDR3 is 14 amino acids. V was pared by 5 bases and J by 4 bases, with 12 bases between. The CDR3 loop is CASSRSDSNQPQHF. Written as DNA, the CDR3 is TGTGCCAGCAGTCGATCCGACAGTAATCAGCCCCAGCATTTT.

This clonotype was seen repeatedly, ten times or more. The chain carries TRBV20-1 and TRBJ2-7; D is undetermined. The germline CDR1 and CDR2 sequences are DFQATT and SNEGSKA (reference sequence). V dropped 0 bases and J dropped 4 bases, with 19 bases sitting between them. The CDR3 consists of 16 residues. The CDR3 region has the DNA TGCAGTGCTAGAGACCTCTCACGGACGGAAATATACGAGCAGTACTTC. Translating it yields CSARDLSRTEIYEQYF.

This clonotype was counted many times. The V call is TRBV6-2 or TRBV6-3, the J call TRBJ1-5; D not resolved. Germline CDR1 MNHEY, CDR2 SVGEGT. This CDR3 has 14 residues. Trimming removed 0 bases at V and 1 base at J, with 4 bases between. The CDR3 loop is CASSYSLSNQPQHF. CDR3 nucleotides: TGTGCCAGCAGTTACTCACTAAGCAATCAGCCCCAGCATTTT.

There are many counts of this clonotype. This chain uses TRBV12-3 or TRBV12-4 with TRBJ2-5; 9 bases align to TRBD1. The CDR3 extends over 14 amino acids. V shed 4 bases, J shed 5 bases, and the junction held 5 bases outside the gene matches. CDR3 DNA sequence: TGTGCCAGCAGTTCCACAGGGGGCGCGGAGACCCAGTACTTC. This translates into CASSSTGGAETQYF.

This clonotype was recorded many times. The CDR3 is CATSRVRGTQYF. CDR3 sequence (DNA): TGTGCCACCAGCAGAGTCCGGGGGACCCAGTACTTC. The chain combines TRBV15 with TRBJ2-5; D is perhaps TRBD2 (5 bases). This CDR3 contains 12 residues. CDR1 and CDR2 from the germline V gene are LNHNV and YYDKDF (reference sequence). V was pared by 1 base and J by 7 bases, with 7 bases between. The full variable domain, in which reference TRBV15 and TRBJ2-5 provide the parts outside the CDR3, is DAMVIQNPRYQVTQFGKPVTLSCSQTLNHNVMYWYQQKSSQAPKLLFHYYDKDFNNEADTPDNFQSRRPNTSFCFLDIRSPGLGDTAMYLCATSRVRGTQYFGPGTRLLVL.

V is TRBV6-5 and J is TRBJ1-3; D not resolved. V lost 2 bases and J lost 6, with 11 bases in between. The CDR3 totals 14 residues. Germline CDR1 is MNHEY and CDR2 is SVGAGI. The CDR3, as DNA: TGTGCCAGCAGTTACGGGGTTACGGCAAACACCATATATTTT. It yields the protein CASSYGVTANTIYF.

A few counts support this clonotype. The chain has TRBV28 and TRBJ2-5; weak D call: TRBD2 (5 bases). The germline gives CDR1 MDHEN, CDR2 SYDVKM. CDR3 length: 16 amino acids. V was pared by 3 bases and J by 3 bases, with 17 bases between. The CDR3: CASSFLTGKREETQYF. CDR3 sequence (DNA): TGTGCCAGCAGTTTTCTCACGGGAAAAAGGGAAGAGACCCAGTACTTC.

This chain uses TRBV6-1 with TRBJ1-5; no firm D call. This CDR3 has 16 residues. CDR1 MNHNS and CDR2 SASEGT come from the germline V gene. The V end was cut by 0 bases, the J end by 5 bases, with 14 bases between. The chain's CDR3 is CASSEAGKGRYQPQHF. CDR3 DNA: TGTGCCAGCAGTGAAGCGGGAAAGGGAAGGTATCAGCCCCAGCATTTT.

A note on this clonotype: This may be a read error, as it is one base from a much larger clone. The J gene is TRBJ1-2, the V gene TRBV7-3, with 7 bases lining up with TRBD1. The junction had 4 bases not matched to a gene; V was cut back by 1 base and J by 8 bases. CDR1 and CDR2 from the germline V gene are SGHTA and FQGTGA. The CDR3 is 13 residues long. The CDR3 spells CASSLSRGSGYTF. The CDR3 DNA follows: TGTGCCAGCAGCTTAAGCAGGGGGAGCGGCTACACCTTC.

The CDR3 protein is CASSPLAAGTEAFF. CDR3 DNA sequence: TGTGCCAGCTCACCATTGGCCGCGGGGACTGAAGCTTTCTTT. This sequence joins TRBV18 and TRBJ1-1, with D unclear. Trimming removed 2 bases at V and 5 bases at J, with 12 bases between. There are 14 residues in the CDR3. Germline-derived CDR1 and CDR2 are KGHSH and LQKENI.

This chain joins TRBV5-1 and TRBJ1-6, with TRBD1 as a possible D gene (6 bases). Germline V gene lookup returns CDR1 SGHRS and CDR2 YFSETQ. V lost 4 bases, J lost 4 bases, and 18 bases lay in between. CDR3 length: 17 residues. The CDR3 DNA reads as TGCGCCAGCAGCGTCACAGGGCGCTCCCTGTATAATTCACCCCTCCACTTT. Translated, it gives CASSVTGRSLYNSPLHF.

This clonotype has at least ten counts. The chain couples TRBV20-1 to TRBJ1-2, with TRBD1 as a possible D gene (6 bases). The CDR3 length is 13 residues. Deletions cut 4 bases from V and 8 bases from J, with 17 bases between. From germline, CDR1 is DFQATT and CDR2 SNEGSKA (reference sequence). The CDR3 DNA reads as TGCAGTGCTATACACAGGGCGCGGAGCGGCTACACCTTC. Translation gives CSAIHRARSGYTF.

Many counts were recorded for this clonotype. The CDR3 region is CASSYWTGAGTGELFF. The CDR3 coding sequence is TGTGCCAGCAGTTACTGGACAGGGGCGGGGACCGGGGAGCTGTTTTTT. The chain has TRBV6-2 or TRBV6-3 and TRBJ2-2; 9 bases fit TRBD1. Trimming took 1 base from V and 5 from J; bases not matched to a gene: 5. The CDR3 runs 16 residues. Germline-derived CDR1 and CDR2 are MNHEY and SVGEGT.

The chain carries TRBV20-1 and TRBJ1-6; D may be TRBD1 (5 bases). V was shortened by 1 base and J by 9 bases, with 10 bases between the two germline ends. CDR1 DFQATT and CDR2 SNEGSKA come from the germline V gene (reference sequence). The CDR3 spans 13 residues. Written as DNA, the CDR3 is TGCAGTGCTAGAGCCTCCGGGGGTTCACCCCTCCACTTT. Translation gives CSARASGGSPLHF.

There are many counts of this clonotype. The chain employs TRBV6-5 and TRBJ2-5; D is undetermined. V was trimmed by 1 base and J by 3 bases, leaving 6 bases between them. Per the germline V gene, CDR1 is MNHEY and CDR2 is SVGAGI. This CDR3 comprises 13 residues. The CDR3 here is CASSYYGEETQYF. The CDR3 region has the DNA TGTGCCAGCAGTTACTATGGAGAAGAGACCCAGTACTTC.

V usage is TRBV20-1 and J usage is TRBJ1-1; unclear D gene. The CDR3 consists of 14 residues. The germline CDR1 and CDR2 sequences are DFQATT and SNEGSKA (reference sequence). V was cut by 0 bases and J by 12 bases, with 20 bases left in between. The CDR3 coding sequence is TGCAGTGCTAGAGATATTTATTTAGCAGCCAAATCTTTCTTT. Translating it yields CSARDIYLAAKSFF.

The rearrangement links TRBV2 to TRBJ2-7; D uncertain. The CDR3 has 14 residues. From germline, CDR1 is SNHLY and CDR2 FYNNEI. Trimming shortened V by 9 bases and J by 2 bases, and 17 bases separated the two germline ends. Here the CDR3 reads CASLKDTVTYEQYF. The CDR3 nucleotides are TGTGCCAGTTTAAAAGATACAGTAACCTACGAGCAGTACTTC.

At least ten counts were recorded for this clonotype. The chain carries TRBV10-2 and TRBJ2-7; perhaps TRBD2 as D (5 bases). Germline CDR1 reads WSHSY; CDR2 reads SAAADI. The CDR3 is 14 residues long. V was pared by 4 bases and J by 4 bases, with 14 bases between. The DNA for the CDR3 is TGCGCCAGCAGTGTCCGAAACGGGATTTACGAGCAGTACTTC. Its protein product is CASSVRNGIYEQYF.

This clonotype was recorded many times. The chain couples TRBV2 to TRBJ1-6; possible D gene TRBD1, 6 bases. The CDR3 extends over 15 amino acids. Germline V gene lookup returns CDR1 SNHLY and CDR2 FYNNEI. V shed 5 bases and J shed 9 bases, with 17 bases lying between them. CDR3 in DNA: TGTGCCAGCAGTACAGACCCAGGGGTTCTTTCACCCCTCCACTTT. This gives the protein CASSTDPGVLSPLHF.

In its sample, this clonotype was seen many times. CDR3 sequence reads: CASKFSTGGWTGELFF. The CDR3 bases are TGTGCCAGCAAATTCTCGACAGGGGGCTGGACCGGGGAGCTGTTTTTT. The J gene is TRBJ2-2, the V gene TRBV12-3 or TRBV12-4; 10 positions match TRBD1. The CDR3 contains 16 residues. Germline trimming cut 7 bases from V and 5 bases from J; bases unmatched to any gene: 10.

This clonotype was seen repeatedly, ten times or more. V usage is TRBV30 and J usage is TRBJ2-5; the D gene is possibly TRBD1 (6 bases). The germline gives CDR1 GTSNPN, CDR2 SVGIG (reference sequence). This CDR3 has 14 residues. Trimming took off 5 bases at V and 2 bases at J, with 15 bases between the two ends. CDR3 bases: TGTGCCTGGGAAGGGGGTAGGATACAAGAGACCCAGTACTTC. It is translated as CAWEGGRIQETQYF.

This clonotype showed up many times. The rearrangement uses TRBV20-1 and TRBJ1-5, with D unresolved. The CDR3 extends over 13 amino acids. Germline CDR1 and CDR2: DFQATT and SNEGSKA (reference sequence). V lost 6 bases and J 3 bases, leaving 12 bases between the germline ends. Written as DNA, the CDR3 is TGCAGTGCCCCCGGCTGGTCCAATCAGCCCCAGCATTTT. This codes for CSAPGWSNQPQHF.

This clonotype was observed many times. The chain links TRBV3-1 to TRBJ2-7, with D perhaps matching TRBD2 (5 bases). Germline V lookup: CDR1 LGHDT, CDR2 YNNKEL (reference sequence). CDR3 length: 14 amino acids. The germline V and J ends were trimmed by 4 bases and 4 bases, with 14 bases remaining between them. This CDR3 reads CASSRTTGEYEQYF. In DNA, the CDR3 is TGTGCCAGCAGCCGGACCACCGGGGAGTACGAGCAGTACTTC.

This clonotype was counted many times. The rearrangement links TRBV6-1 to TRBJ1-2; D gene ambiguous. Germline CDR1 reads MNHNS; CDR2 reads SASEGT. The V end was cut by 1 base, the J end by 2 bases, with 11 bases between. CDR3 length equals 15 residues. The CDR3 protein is CASSEEVGRNYGYTF. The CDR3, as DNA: TGTGCCAGCAGTGAAGAAGTAGGACGGAACTATGGCTACACCTTC.

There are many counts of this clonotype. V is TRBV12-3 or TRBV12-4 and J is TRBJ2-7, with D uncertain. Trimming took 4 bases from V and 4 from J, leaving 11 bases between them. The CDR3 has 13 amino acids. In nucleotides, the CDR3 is TGTGCCAGCAGTTCCGTCAATAAGTACGAGCAGTACTTC. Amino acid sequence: CASSSVNKYEQYF.

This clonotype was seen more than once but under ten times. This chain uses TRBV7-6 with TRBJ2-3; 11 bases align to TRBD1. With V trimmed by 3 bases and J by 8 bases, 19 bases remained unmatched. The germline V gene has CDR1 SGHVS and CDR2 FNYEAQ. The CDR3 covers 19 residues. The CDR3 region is CASSFRTLDRGLLEGTQYF. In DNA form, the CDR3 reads TGTGCCAGCAGCTTTCGAACCTTGGACAGGGGGCTCCTGGAGGGTACGCAGTATTTT.